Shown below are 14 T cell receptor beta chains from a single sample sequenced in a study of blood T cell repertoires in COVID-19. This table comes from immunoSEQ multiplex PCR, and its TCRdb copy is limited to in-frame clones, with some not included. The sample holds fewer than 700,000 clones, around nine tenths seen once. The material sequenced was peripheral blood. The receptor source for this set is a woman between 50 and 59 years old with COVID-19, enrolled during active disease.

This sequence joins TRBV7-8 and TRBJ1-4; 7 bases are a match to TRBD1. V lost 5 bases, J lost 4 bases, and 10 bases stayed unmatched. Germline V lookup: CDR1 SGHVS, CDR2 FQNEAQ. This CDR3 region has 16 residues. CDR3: CASSARGGQSNEKLFF. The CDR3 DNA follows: TGTGCCAGCAGCGCGCGAGGGGGACAGAGTAATGAAAAACTGTTTTTT.

The CDR3 nucleotides are TGTGCCAGCAGCTTGTCCCCCGGGACAGGGAGCTCCTACGAGCAGTACTTC. It translates to CASSLSPGTGSSYEQYF. The chain combines TRBV5-6 with TRBJ2-7, with 9 bases that match TRBD1. CDR1 SGHDT and CDR2 YYEEEE come from the germline V gene. The CDR3 length is 17 residues. The V and J ends lost 1 base and 0 bases, in that order; junction bases with no gene match: 8.

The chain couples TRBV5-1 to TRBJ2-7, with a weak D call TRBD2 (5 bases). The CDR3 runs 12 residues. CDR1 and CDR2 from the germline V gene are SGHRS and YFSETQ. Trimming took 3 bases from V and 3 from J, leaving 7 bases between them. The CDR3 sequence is CASSSGLYEQYF. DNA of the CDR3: TGCGCCAGCAGCTCAGGACTCTACGAGCAGTACTTC.

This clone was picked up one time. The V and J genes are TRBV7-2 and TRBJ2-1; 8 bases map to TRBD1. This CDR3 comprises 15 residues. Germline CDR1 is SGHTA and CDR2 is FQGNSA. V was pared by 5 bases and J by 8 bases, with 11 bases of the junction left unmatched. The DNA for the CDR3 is TGTGCCAGCAGCCCCGACAGGGGTGTTTGGCATGAGCAGTTCTTC. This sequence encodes CASSPDRGVWHEQFF.

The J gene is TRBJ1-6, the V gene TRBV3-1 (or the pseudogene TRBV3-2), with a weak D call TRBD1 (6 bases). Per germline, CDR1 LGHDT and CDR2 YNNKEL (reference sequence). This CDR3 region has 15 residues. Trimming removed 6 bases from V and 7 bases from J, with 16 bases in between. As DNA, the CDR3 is TGTGCCAGCAGACAACGGGACAATGGGAATTCACCCCTCCACTTT. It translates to CASRQRDNGNSPLHF.

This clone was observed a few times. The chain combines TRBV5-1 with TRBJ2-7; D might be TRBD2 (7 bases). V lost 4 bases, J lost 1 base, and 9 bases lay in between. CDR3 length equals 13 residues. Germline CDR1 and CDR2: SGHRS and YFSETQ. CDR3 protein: CASSGGASYEQYF. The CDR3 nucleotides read TGCGCCAGCAGCGGGGGGGCGTCCTACGAGCAGTACTTC.

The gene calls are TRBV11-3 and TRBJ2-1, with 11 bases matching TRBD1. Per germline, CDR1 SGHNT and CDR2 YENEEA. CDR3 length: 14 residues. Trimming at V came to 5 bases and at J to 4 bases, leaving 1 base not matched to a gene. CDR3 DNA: TGTGCCAGCAGCGGGACAGGGGGGTACAATGAGCAGTTCTTC. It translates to CASSGTGGYNEQFF.

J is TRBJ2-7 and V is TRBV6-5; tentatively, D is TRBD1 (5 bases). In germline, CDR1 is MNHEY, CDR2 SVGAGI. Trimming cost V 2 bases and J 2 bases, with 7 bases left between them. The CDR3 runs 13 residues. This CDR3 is CASSYQGTYEQYF. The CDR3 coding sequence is TGTGCCAGCAGTTACCAGGGTACCTACGAGCAGTACTTC.

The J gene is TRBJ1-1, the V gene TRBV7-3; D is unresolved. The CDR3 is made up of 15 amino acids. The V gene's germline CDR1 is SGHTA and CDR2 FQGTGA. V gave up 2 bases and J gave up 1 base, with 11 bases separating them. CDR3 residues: CASSLQMAGNTEAFF. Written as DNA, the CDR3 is TGTGCCAGCAGCTTACAAATGGCAGGGAACACTGAAGCTTTCTTT.

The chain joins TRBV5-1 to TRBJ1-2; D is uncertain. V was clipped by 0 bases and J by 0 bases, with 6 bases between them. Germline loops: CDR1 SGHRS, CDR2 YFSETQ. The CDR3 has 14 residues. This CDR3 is CASSLVAANYGYTF. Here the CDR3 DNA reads TGCGCCAGCAGCTTGGTGGCAGCTAACTATGGCTACACCTTC. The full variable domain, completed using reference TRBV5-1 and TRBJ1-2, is KAGVTQTPRYLIKTRGQQVTLSCSPISGHRSVSWYQQTPGQGLQFLFEYFSETQRNKGNFPGRFSGRQFSNSRSEMNVSTLELGDSALYLCASSLVAANYGYTFGSGTRLTVV.

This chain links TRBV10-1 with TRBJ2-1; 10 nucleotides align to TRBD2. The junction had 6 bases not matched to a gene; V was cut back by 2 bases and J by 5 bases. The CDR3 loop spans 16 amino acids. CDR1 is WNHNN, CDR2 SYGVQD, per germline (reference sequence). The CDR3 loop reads CASSERLAGVNNEQFF. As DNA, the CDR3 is TGCGCCAGCAGTGAGCGTCTAGCGGGGGTAAACAATGAGCAGTTCTTC.

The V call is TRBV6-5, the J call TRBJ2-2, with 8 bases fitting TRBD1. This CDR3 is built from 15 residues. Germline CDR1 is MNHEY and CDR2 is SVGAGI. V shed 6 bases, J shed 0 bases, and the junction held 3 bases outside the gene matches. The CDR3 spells CASSVQGANTGELFF. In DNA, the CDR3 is TGTGCCAGCAGCGTACAGGGGGCGAACACCGGGGAGCTGTTTTTT.

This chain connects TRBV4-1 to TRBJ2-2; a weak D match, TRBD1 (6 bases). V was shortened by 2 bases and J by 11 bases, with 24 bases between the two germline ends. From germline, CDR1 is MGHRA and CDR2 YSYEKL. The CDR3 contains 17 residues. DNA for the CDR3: TGCGCCAGCAGCCAATTGTCAGGGGAGAGCGGAATTGGTGAGCTGTTTTTT. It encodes CASSQLSGESGIGELFF.

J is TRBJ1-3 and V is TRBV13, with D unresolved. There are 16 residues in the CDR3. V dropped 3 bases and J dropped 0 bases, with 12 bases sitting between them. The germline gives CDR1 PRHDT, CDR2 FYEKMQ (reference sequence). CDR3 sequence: CASSLGGLYSGNTIYF. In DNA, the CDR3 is TGTGCCAGCAGCTTGGGCGGGCTTTACTCTGGAAACACCATATATTTT. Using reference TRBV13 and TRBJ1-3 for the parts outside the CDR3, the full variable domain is AAGVIQSPRHLIKEKRETATLKCYPIPRHDTVYWYQQGPGQDPQFLISFYEKMQSDKGSIPDRFSAQQFSDYHSELNMSSLELGDSALYFCASSLGGLYSGNTIYFGEGSWLTVV.